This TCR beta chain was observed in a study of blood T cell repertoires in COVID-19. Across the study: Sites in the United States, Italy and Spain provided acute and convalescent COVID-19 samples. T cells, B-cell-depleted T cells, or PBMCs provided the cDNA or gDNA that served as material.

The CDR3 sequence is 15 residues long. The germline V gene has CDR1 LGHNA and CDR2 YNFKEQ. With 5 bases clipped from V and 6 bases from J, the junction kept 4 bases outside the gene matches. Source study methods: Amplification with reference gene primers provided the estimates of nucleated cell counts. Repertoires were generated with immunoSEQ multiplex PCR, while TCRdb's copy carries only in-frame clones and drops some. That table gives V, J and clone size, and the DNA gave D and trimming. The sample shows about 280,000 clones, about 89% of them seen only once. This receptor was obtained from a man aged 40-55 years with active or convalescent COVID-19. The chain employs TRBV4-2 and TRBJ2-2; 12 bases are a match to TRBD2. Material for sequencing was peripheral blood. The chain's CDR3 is CASSSRTSGAGELFF. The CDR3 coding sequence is TGTGCCAGCAGCTCCCGGACTAGCGGGGCCGGGGAGCTGTTTTTT.